The source of this T cell receptor (beta chain) is a study of blood T cell repertoires in COVID-19. Study-wide context: Samples representing acute and convalescent COVID-19 were sourced from the United States, Italy and Spain. Sources were T cells, B-cell-depleted T cells, or PBMCs; the material itself was cDNA or gDNA.

Authors' processing steps: Estimates of nucleated cell counts were drawn from the amplification of reference gene primers. Here immunoSEQ multiplex PCR was the method, and the copy in TCRdb shows in-frame clones only, minus some. That table gives V, J and clone size, and the DNA gave D and trimming. This table holds 400,000 to 450,000 clones, roughly nine tenths found once. The CDR3 sequence is 12 residues long. After removal of 3 bases from V and 12 bases from J, the junction contained 2 bases not matched to a gene. Two consecutive negative NP/OP PCR tests, clearance, or resolved symptoms defined Cohort 3 recovery.

Sequencing was performed on PBMCs or T cells enriched from blood (not recorded which). The rearrangement uses TRBV12-3 or TRBV12-4 and TRBJ2-1, with 10 bases that match TRBD1. This clonotype originated in a man aged 30-40 years who had recovered from COVID-19. CDR3 sequence: CASSFGQGGQFF. CDR3 in DNA: TGTGCCAGCAGTTTCGGACAGGGGGGGCAGTTCTTC.